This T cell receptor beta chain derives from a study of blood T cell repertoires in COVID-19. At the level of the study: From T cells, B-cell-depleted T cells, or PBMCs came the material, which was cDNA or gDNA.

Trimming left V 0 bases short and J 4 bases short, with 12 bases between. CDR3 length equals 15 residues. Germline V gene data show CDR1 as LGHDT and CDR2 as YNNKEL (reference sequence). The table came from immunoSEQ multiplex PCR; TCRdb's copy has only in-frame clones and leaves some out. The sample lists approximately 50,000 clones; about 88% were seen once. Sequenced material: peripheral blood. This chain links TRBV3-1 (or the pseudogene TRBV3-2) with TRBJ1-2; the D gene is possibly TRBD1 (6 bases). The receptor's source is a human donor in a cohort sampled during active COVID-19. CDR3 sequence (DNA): TGTGCCAGCAGCCAAGAAGCACAGGGACCCTATGGCTACACCTTC. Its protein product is CASSQEAQGPYGYTF.